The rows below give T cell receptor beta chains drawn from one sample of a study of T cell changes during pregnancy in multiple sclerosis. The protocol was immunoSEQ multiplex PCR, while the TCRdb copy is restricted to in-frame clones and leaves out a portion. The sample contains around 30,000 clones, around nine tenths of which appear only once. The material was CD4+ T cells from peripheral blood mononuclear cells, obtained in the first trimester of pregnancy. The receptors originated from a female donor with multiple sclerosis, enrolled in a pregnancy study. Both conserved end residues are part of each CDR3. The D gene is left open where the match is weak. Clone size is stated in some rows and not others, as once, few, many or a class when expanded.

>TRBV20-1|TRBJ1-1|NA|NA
TGCAGTGCGAGGAAACAGGTAGAAGCTTTCTTT
CSARKQVEAFF
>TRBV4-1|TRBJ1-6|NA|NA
TGCGCCAGCAGCCGGGCCTGGGGCAGGGGAGACTCACCCCTCCACTTT
CASSRAWGRGDSPLHF
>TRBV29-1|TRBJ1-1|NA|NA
TGCAGCGTTGGGGCAGGGTGGGGAATGAACACTGAAGCTTTCTTT
CSVGAGWGMNTEAFF
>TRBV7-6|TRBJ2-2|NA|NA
TGTGCCAGCAGCTTAGTCTGTAAGTATGACAGACCCCACACCGGGGAGCTGTTTTTT
CASSLVCKYDRPHTGELFF
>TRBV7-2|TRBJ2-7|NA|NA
TGTGCCAGCAGCTTAGGCTTAGTTGAGCAGTACTTC
CASSLGLVEQYF
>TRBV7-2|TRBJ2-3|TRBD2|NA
TGTGCCAGCAGCTTAGTTGGCGGGGGGGCCGTGGATACGCAGTATTTT
CASSLVGGGAVDTQYF
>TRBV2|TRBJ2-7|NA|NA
TGTGCCAGCACCCCGGACAGAGTCGGCGAGCAGTACTTC
CASTPDRVGEQYF
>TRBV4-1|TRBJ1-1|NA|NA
TGCGCCAGCAGCCAAGATACAGGGTATAATAGAGCTGAAGCTTTCTTT
CASSQDTGYNRAEAFF
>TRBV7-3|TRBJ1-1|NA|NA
TGTGCCAGCAGCTTAACGGGCCCGGACACTGAAGCTTTCTTT
CASSLTGPDTEAFF
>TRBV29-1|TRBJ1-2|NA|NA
TGCAGCGTTGCCCAGGCGTCTGACTATGGCTACACCTTC
CSVAQASDYGYTF
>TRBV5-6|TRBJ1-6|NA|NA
TGTGCCAGCAGCTTGGGCAAGGCGGGAGCATATAATTCACCCCTCCACTTT
CASSLGKAGAYNSPLHF
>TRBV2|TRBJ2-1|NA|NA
TGTGCCAGCAGTGAACTACTCGGTAATGAGCAGTTCTTC
CASSELLGNEQFF
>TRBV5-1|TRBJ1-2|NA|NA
TGCGCCAGCAGGTCCTGGTGGGGGGGGACCTATGGCTACACCTTC
CASRSWWGGTYGYTF
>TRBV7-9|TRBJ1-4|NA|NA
TGTGCCAGCCATAGGGCGGGTGGAAATGAAAAACTGTTTTTT
CASHRAGGNEKLFF
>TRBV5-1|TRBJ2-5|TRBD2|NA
TGCGCCAGCAGCTCGACTACTAGCGGGGGTTATGGGGAGACCCAGTACTTC
CASSSTTSGGYGETQYF
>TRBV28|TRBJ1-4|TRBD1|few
TGTGCCAGCAGTAGCCCGGGACAGGGGGATGAAAAACTGTTTTTT
CASSSPGQGDEKLFF
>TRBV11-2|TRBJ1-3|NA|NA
TGTGCCAGCAGCTTCTTCGGAGTAAGCTCTGGAAACACCATATATTTT
CASSFFGVSSGNTIYF
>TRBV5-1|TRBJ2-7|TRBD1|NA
TGCGCCAGCAGCTGGGGGGGCCCCGGGACAGGGCTCGAGCAGTACTTC
CASSWGGPGTGLEQYF
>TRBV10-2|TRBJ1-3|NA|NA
TGCGCCAGCAGTGAACAAAGGAGCTCTGGAAACACCATATATTTT
CASSEQRSSGNTIYF
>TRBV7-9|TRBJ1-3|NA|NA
TGTGCCAGCAGCTTAGTCCTTTCCGGAAACACCATATATTTT
CASSLVLSGNTIYF
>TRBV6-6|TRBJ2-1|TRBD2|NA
TGTGCCAGCAGTTCTAGCGGGCCGGGGGGCGGGCAGTTCTTC
CASSSSGPGGGQFF
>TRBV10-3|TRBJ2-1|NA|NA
TGTGCCATCAGTGAGTCGTTGGGAGTTACTTACAATGAGCAGTTCTTC
CAISESLGVTYNEQFF
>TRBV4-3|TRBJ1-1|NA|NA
TGCGCCAGCAGCCAAGTCTACCGGGGCACTGAAGCTTTCTTT
CASSQVYRGTEAFF
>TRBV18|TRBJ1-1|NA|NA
TGTGCCAGCTCTCTTAGGACAGTCGAGGCTGAAGCTTTCTTT
CASSLRTVEAEAFF
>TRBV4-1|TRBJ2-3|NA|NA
TGCGCCAGCAGCCATCCCCGGGGGACTAGCACAGATACGCAGTATTTT
CASSHPRGTSTDTQYF
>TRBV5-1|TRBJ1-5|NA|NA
TGCGCCAGCAGCTTGGATCCAGGGCGTCATCAGCCCCAGCATTTT
CASSLDPGRHQPQHF
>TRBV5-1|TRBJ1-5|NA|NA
TGCGCCAGCAGCTTGGCCTCGGGAGGGCAACAGCCCCAGCATTTT
CASSLASGGQQPQHF
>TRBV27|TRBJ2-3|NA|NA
TGTGCCAGCAGTTTAGAAGGATCAGGAGATACGCAGTATTTT
CASSLEGSGDTQYF
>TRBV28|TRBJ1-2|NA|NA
TGTGCCAGCAGCCCTCTGGACAACATATATGGCTACACCTTC
CASSPLDNIYGYTF
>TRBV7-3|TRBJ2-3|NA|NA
TGTGCCAGCAGCTTAATTAGAGCAGATACGCAGTATTTT
CASSLIRADTQYF
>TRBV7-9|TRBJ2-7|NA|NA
TGTGCCAGCAGCTTAGGGAGGACAGTGGTGTCCTACGAGCAGTACTTC
CASSLGRTVVSYEQYF
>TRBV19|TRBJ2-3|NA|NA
TGTGCCAGTAGTATGATGGACCGGGGGGATACGCAGTATTTT
CASSMMDRGDTQYF
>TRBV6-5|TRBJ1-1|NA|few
TGTGCCAGCAGTTACACAGATTCTTTGAACACTGAAGCTTTCTTT
CASSYTDSLNTEAFF
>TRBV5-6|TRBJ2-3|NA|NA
TGTGCCAGCAGCTACGCCGGGACTCCAGACACAGATACGCAGTATTTT
CASSYAGTPDTDTQYF
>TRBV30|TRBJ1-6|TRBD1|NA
TGTGCCTGGAAAAGAGCGGACAGGGAAAGGTCACCCCTCCACTTT
CAWKRADRERSPLHF
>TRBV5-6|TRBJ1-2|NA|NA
TGTGCCAGCAGCCCTCCTGGCGGTGGCTATGGCTACACCTTC
CASSPPGGGYGYTF
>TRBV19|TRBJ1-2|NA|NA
TGTGCCAGTAGCCCACTGGGGTATCGGGATTATGGCTACACCTTC
CASSPLGYRDYGYTF
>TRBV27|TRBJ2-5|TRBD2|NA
TGTGCCAGCAGTCGACTAGCGGGGGAACAAGAGACCCAGTACTTC
CASSRLAGEQETQYF
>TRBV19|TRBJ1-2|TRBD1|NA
TGTGCCAGTAGTATCCCGGGACAGGCCTATGGCTACACCTTC
CASSIPGQAYGYTF
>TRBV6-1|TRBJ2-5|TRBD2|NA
TGTGCCAGCAGTGAACGGCGGGGGGCGGGGGGCCACCAAGAGACCCAGTACTTC
CASSERRGAGGHQETQYF
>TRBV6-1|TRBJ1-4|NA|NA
TGTGCCAGCAGGGACCCCAGGGGCCCTAGTGAAAAACTGTTTTTT
CASRDPRGPSEKLFF
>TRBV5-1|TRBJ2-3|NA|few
TGCGCCAGCAGCTTGGGCCACGCCGGGGCAGATACGCAGTATTTT
CASSLGHAGADTQYF
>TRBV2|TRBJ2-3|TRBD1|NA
TGTGCCAGCTGTGGACAGGGGGCAGTCGCAGATACGCAGTATTTT
CASCGQGAVADTQYF
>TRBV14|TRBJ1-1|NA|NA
TGTGCCAGCAGCCTCTACGAGGGCACTGAAGCTTTCTTT
CASSLYEGTEAFF
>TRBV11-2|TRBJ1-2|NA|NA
TGTGCCAGCAGCTTGGGCAGGGGTTACGGCTACACCTTC
CASSLGRGYGYTF
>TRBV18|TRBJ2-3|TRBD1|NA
TGTGCCAGCTCTCCCGGGACAGTCAGCACAGATACGCAGTATTTT
CASSPGTVSTDTQYF
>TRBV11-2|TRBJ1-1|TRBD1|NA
TGTGCCAGCAGCTCCCGGGGACAGGCACAGGGCACTGAAGCTTTCTTT
CASSSRGQAQGTEAFF
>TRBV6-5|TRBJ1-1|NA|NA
TGTGCCAGCAGGACAGCGACCAACACTGAAGCTTTCTTT
CASRTATNTEAFF
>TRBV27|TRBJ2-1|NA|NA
TGTGCCAGTAGCCAGGGATACAATGAGCAGTTCTTC
CASSQGYNEQFF
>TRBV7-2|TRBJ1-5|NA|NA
TGTGCCAGCAGCTCCTATAGCAATCAGCCCCAGCATTTT
CASSSYSNQPQHF
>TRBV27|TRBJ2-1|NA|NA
TGTGCCAGCAGTTTATTAGGTCGGGGGGCCCCCAACAATGAGCAGTTCTTC
CASSLLGRGAPNNEQFF
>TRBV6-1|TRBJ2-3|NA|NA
TGTGCCAGCAGTGTCAAAGGGGGCACAGATACGCAGTATTTT
CASSVKGGTDTQYF
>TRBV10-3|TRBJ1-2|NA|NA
TGTGCCATCAGCTTCCTTTCAGGGGTGGGCTATGGCTACACCTTC
CAISFLSGVGYGYTF
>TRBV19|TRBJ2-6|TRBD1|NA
TGTGCCAGTAGGGACAGGGGCCGCTCGGGGGCCAACGTCCTGACTTTC
CASRDRGRSGANVLTF
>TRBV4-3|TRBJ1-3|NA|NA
TGCGCCAGCAGCCAAGAGAGAAGAAACACCATATATTTT
CASSQERRNTIYF
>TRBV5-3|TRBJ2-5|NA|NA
TGTGCCAGAAGCTTGTGGAGAGAGACCCAGTACTTC
CARSLWRETQYF
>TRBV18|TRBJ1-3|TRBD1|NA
TGTGCCAGCTCACCAGCGGACAGGGCTGGAAACACCATATATTTT
CASSPADRAGNTIYF
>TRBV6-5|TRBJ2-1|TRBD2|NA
TGTGCCAGCAGTTCCCCAGCGGGGGGGCGGAATGAGCAGTTCTTC
CASSSPAGGRNEQFF
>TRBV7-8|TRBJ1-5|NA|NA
TGTGCCAGCAGCTTAGCGGGCCAGCCCCAGCATTTT
CASSLAGQPQHF